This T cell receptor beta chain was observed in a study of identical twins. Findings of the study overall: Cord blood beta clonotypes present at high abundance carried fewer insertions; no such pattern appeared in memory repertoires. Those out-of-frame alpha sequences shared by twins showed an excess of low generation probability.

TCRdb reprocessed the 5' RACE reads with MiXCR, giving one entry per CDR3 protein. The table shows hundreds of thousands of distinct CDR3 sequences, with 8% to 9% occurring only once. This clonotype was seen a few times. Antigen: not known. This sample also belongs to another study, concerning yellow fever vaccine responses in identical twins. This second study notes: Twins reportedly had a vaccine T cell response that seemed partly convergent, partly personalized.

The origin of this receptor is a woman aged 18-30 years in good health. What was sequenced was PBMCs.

The DNA for the CDR3 is TGTGCCAGCAGCAAAGCAAACTGGGGGGGTAACTACGAGCAGTACTTC. This encodes CASSKANWGGNYEQYF. The chain joins TRBV21-1 to TRBJ2-7; the table names TRBD1, a call not compared with the DNA. TRBV21-1 is recorded as a pseudogene. The CDR3 spans 16 residues.